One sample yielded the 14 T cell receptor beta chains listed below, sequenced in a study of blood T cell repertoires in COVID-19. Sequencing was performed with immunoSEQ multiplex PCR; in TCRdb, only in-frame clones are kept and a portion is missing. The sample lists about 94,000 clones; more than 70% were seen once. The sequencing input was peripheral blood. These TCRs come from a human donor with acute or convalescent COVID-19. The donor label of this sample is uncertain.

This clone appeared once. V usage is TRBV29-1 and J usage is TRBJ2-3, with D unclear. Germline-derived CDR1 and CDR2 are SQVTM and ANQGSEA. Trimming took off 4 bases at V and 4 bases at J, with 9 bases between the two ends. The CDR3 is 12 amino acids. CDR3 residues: CSVGIGSDTQYF. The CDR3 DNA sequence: TGCAGCGTTGGGATCGGGTCAGATACGCAGTATTTT.

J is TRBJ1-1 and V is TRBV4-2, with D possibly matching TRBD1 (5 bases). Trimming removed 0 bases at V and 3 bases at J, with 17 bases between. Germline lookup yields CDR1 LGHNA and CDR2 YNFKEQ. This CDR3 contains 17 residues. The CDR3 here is CASSQDNRGGRHTEAFF. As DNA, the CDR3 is TGTGCCAGCAGCCAAGATAATAGGGGCGGACGTCACACTGAAGCTTTCTTT.

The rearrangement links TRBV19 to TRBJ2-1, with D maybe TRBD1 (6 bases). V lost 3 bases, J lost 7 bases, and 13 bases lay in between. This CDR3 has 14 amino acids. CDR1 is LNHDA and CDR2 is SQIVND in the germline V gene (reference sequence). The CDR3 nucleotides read TGTGCCAGTAGTATCTGGACAGAGCAGAATGAGCAGTTCTTC. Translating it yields CASSIWTEQNEQFF.

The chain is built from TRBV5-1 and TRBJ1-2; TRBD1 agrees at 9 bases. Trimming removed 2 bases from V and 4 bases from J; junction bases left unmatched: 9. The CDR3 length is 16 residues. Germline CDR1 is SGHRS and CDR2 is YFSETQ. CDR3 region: CASSFGSLGQGYGYTF. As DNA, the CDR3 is TGCGCCAGCAGCTTTGGTAGTTTGGGACAGGGCTATGGCTACACCTTC.

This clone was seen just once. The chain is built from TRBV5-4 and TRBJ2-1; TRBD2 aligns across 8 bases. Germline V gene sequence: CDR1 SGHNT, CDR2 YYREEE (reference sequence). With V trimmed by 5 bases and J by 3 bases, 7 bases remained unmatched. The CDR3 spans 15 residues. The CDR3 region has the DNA TGTGCCAGCAGTCGGCCGGGACTAGGCTACAATGAGCAGTTCTTC. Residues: CASSRPGLGYNEQFF.

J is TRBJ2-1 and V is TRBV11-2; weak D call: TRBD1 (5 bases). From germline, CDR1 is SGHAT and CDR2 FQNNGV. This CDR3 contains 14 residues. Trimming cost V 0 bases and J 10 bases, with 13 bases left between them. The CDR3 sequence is CASSLERGPGEQFF. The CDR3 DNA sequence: TGTGCCAGCAGCTTAGAAAGGGGCCCCGGGGAGCAGTTCTTC.

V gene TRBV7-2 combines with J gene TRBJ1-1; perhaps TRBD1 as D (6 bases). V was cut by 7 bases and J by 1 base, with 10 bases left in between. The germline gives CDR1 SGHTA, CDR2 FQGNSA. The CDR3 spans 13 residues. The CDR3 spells CASTRQENTEAFF. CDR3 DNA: TGTGCCAGCACCCGACAGGAGAACACTGAAGCTTTCTTT.

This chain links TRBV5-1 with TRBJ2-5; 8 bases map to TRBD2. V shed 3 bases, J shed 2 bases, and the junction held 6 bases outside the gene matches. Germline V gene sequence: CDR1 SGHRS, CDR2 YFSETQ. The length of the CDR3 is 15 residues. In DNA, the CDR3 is TGCGCCAGCAGCTCGAACCCGGGGGGGCAAGAGACCCAGTACTTC. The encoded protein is CASSSNPGGQETQYF. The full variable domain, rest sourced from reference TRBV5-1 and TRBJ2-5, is KAGVTQTPRYLIKTRGQQVTLSCSPISGHRSVSWYQQTPGQGLQFLFEYFSETQRNKGNFPGRFSGRQFSNSRSEMNVSTLELGDSALYLCASSSNPGGQETQYFGPGTRLLVL.

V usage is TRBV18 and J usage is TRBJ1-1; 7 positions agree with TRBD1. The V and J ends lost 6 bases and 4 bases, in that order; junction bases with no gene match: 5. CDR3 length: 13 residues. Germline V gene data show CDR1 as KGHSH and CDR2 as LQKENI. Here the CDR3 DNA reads TGTGCCAGCTCTAGAACAGGGGCCACTGAAGCTTTCTTT. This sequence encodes CASSRTGATEAFF.

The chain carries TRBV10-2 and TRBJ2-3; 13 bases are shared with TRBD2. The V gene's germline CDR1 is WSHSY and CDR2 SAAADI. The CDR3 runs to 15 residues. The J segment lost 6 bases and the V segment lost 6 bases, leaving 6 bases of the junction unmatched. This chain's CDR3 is CASRTTSGGQDTQYF. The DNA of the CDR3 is TGCGCCAGCAGGACGACTAGCGGGGGGCAGGATACGCAGTATTTT.

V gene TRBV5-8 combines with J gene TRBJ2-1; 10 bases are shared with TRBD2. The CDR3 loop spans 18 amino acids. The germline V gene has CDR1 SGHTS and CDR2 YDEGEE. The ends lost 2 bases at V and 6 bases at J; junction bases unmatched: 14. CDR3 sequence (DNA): TGTGCCAGCAGCTTATGGGGGAATAGCGGGGGGCCAGGCAATGAGCAGTTCTTC. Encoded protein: CASSLWGNSGGPGNEQFF.

Here the CDR3 DNA reads TGCAGTGCTAGTGGGACAGGGTTAGCTGAAGCTTTCTTT. Translated: CSASGTGLAEAFF. The chain carries TRBV20-1 and TRBJ1-1; TRBD1 matches 9 bases. CDR1 and CDR2 (germline): DFQATT, SNEGSKA (reference sequence). The V gene end was trimmed by 3 bases and the J gene end by 6 bases; junction bases not matched to a gene: 5. The CDR3 extends over 13 amino acids.

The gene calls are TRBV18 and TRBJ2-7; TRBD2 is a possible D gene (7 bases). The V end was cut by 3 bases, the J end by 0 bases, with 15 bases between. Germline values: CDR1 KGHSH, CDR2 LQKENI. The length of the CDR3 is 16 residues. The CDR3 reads CASSPTRGGSSYEQYF. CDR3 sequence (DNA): TGTGCCAGCTCACCGACTCGCGGGGGCAGCTCCTACGAGCAGTACTTC.

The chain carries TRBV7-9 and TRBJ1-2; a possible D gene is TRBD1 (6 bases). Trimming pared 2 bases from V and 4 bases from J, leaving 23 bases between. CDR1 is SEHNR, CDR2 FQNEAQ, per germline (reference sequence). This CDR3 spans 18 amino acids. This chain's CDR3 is CASSLPMGQPFLSYGYTF. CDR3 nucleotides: TGTGCCAGCAGCTTACCTATGGGACAACCATTTCTGAGCTATGGCTACACCTTC.